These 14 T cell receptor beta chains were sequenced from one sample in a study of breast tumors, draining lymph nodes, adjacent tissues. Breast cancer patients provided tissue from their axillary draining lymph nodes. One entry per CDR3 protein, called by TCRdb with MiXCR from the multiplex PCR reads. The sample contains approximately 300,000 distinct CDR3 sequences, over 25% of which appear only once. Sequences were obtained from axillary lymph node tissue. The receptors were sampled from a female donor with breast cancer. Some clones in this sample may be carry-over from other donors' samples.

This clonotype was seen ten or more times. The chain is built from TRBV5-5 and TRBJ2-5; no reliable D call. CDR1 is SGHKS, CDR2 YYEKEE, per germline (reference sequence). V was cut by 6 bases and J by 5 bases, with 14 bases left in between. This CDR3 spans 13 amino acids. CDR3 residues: CASTPGVGETQYF. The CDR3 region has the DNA TGTGCCAGCACCCCCGGAGTGGGGGAGACCCAGTACTTC.

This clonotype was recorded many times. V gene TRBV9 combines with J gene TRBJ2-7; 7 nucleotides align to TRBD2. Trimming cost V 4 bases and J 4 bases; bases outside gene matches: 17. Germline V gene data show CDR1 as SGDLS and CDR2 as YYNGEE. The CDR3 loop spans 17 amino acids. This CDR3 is CASSPYGGGRYGYEQYF. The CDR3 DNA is TGTGCCAGCAGCCCCTATGGGGGGGGGAGATACGGATACGAGCAGTACTTC.

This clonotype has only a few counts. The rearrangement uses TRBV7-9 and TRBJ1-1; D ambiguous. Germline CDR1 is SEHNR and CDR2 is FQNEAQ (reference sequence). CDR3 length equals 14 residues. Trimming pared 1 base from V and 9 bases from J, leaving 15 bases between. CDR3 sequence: CASSLDRRFSKAFF. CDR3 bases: TGTGCCAGCAGCTTAGATCGGCGGTTTTCTAAAGCTTTCTTT.

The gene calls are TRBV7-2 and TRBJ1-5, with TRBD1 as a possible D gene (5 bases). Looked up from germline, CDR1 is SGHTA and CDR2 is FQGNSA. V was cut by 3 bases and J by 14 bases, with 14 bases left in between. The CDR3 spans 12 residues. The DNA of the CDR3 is TGTGCCAGCAGCTTGGAGCTCGGGGACGAGCATTTT. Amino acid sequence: CASSLELGDEHF.

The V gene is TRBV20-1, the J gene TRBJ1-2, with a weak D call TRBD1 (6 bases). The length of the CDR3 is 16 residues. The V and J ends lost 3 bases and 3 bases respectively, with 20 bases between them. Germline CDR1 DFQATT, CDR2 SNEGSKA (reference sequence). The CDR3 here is CSARAPRRQAHYGYTF. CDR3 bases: TGCAGTGCTAGGGCTCCCCGACGACAGGCCCACTATGGCTACACCTTC.

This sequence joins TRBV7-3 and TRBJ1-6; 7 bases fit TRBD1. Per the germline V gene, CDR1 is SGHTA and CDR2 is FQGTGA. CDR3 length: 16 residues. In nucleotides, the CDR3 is TGTGCTAGAGATACCCCCGGGACAGCAAATAATTCACCCCTCCACTTT. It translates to CARDTPGTANNSPLHF.

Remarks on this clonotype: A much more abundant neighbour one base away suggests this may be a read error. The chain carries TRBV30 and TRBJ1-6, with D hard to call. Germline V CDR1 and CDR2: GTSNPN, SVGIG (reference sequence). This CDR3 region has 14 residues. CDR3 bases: TGTACCTGGAGTACAGTTAACTATAATTCACCCCTCCACTTT. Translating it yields CTWSTVNYNSPLHF.

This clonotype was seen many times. CDR3 region: CATKPVFTSGANVLTF. The CDR3 nucleotides read TGTGCCACCAAACCGGTTTTCACCTCTGGGGCCAACGTCCTGACTTTC. This sequence joins TRBV19 and TRBJ2-6; D is unresolved. The CDR3 length is 16 residues. The V gene lost 10 bases and the J gene lost 0 bases, with 16 bases spanning the gap. CDR1 LNHDA and CDR2 SQIVND come from the germline V gene (reference sequence).

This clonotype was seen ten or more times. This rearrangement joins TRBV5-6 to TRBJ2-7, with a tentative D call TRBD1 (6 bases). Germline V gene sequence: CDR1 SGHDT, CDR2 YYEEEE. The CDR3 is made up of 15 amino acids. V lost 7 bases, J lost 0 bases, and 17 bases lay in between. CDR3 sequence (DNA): TGTGCCAGCTCGACCTACAGGGCCAGCTCCTACGAGCAGTACTTC. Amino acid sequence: CASSTYRASSYEQYF.

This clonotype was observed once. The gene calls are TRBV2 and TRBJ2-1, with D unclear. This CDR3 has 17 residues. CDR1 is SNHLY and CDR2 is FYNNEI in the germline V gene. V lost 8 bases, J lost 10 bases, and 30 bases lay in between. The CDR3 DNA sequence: TGTGCCAGCGCCAAATCGAGTACCCTCAACAAAGCTCCCGAGCAGTTCTTC. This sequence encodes CASAKSSTLNKAPEQFF.

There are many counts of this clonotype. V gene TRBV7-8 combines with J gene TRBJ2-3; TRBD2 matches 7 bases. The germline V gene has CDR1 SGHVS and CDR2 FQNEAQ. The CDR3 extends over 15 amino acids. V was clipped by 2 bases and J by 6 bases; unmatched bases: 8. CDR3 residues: CASSLPLAEGDTQYF. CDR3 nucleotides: TGTGCCAGCAGCTTACCCCTAGCGGAGGGGGATACGCAGTATTTT.

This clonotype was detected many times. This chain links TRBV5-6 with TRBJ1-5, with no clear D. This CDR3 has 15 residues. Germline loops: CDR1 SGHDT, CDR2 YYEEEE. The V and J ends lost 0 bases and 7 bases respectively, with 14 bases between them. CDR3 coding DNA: TGTGCCAGCAGCTTGGGGGAAGTAGTTGGACAGCCCCAGCATTTT. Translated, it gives CASSLGEVVGQPQHF.

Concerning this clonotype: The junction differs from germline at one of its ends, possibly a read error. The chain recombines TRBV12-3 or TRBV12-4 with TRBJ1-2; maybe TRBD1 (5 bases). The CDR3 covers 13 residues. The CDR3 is CASSFPGNYGCTF. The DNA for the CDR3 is TGTGCCAGCAGTTTCCCAGGGAACTATGGCTGCACCTTC.

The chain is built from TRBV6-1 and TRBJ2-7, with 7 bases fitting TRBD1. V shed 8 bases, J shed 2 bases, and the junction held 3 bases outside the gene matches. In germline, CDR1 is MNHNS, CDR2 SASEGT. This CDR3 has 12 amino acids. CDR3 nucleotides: TGTGCCAGCGGGGGACAGACCTACGAGCAGTACTTC. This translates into CASGGQTYEQYF.